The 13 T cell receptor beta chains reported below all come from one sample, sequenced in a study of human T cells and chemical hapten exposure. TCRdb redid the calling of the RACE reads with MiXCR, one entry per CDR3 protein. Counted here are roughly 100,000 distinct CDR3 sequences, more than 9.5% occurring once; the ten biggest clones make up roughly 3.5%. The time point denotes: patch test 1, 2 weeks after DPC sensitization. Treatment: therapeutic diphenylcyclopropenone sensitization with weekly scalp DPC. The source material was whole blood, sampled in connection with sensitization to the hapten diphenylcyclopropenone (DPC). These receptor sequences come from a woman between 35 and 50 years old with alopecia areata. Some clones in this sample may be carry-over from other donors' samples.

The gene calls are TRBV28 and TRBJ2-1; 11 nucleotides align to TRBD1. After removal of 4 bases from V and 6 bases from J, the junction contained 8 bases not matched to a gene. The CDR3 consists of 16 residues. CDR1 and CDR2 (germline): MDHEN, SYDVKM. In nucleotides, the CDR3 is TGTGCCAGCAGTTCCAGAGGACAGGGGGCTGGCAATGAGCAGTTCTTC. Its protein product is CASSSRGQGAGNEQFF. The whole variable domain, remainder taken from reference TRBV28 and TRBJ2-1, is DVKVTQSSRYLVKRTGEKVFLECVQDMDHENMFWYRQDPGLGLRLIYFSYDVKMKEKGDIPEGYSVSREKKERFSLILESASTNQTSMYLCASSSRGQGAGNEQFFGPGTRLTVL.

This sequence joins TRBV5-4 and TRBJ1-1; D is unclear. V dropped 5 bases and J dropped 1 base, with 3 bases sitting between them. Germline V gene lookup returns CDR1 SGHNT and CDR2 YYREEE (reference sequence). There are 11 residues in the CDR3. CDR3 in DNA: TGTGCCAGCAGATCGAACACTGAAGCTTTCTTT. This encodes CASRSNTEAFF.

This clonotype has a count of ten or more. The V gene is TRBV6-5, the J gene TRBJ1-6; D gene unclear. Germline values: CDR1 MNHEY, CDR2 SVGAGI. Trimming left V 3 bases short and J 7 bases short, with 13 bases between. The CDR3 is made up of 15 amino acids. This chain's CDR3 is CASSYGPGGNSPLHF. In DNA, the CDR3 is TGTGCCAGCAGTTATGGCCCGGGAGGGAATTCACCCCTCCACTTT.

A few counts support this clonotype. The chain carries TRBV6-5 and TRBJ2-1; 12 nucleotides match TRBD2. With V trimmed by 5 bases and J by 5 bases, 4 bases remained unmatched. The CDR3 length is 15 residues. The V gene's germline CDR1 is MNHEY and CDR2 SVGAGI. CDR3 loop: CASSRLAGVHNEQFF. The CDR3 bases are TGTGCCAGCAGTCGACTAGCGGGAGTGCACAATGAGCAGTTCTTC.

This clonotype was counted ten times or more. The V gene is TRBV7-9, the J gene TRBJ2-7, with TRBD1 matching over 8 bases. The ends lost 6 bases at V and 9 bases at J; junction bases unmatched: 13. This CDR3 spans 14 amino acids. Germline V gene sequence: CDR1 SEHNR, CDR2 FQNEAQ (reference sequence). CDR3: CASSSDRAVGGQYF. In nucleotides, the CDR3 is TGTGCCAGCAGTTCGGACAGGGCCGTCGGAGGGCAGTACTTC. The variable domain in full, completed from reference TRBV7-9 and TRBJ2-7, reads DTGVSQNPRHKITKRGQNVTFRCDPISEHNRLYWYRQTLGQGPEFLTYFQNEAQLEKSRLLSDRFSAERPKGSFSTLEIQRTEQGDSAMYLCASSSDRAVGGQYFGPGTRLTVT.

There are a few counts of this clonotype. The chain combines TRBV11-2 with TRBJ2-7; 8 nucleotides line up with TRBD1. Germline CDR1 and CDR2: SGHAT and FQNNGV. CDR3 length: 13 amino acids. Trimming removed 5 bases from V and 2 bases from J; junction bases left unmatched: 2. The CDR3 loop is CASSVGQAYEQYF. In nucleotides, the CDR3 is TGTGCCAGCAGCGTGGGACAGGCCTACGAGCAGTACTTC. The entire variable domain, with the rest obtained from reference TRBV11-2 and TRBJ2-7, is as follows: EAGVAQSPRYKIIEKRQSVAFWCNPISGHATLYWYQQILGQGPKLLIQFQNNGVVDDSQLPKDRFSAERLKGVDSTLKIQPAKLEDSAVYLCASSVGQAYEQYFGPGTRLTVT.

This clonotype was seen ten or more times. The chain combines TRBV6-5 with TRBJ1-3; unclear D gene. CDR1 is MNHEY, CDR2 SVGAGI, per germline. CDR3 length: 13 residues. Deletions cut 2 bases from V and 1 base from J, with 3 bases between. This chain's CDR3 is CASSYTSGNTIYF. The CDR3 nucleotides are TGTGCCAGCAGTTACACATCTGGAAACACCATATATTTT.

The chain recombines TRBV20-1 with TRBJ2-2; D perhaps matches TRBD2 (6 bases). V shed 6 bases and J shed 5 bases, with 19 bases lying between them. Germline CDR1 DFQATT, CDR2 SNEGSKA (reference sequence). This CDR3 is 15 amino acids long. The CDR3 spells CSADPLEGRTGELFF. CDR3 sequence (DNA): TGCAGTGCCGACCCACTCGAGGGGAGGACCGGGGAGCTGTTTTTT.

The CDR3 reads CASRSGTGPHRELFF. The CDR3 DNA reads TGTGCCAGCAGATCCGGGACAGGGCCGCACAGGGAGCTGTTTTTT. The chain combines TRBV11-2 with TRBJ2-2; 9 nucleotides match TRBD1. From germline, CDR1 is SGHAT and CDR2 FQNNGV. The junction had 11 bases not matched to a gene; V was cut back by 6 bases and J by 9 bases. The CDR3 has 15 residues. The full variable domain, rest sourced from reference TRBV11-2 and TRBJ2-2, is EAGVAQSPRYKIIEKRQSVAFWCNPISGHATLYWYQQILGQGPKLLIQFQNNGVVDDSQLPKDRFSAERLKGVDSTLKIQPAKLEDSAVYLCASRSGTGPHRELFFGEGSRLTVL.

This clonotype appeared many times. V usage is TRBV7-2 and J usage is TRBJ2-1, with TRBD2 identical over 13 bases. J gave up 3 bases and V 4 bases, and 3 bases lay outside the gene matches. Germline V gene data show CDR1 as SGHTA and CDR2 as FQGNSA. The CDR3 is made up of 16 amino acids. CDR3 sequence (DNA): TGTGCCAGCAGCTCGGGACTAGCGGGGAGCTACAATGAGCAGTTCTTC. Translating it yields CASSSGLAGSYNEQFF. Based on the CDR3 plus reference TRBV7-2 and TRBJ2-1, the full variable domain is GAGVSQSPSNKVTEKGKDVELRCDPISGHTALYWYRQSLGQGLEFLIYFQGNSAPDKSGLPSDRFSAERTGGSVSTLTIQRTQQEDSAVYLCASSSGLAGSYNEQFFGPGTRLTVL.

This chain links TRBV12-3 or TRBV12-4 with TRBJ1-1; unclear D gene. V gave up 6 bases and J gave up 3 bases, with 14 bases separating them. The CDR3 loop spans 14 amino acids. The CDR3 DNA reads TGTGCCAGCAGCTCTCGGGGAGCGTACACTGAAGCTTTCTTT. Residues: CASSSRGAYTEAFF.

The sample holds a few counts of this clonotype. DNA of the CDR3: TGTGCCAGCAGCCAGGACAGGGTCAATGAGCAGTTCTTC. This translates into CASSQDRVNEQFF. The gene calls are TRBV5-4 and TRBJ2-1; TRBD1 matches 8 bases. The CDR3 runs 13 residues. Per the germline V gene, CDR1 is SGHNT and CDR2 is YYREEE (reference sequence). V shed 4 bases, J shed 6 bases, and the junction held 3 bases outside the gene matches.

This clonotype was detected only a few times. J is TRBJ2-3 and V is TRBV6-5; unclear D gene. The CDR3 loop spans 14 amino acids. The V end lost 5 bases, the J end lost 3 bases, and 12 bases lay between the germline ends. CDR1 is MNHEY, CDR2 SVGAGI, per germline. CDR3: CASSLGSRTDTQYF. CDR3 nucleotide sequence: TGTGCCAGCAGTCTGGGATCGAGAACAGATACGCAGTATTTT.